A single sample is the source of the 11 T cell receptor beta chains below, sequenced in a study of CD8 T cells in ankylosing spondylitis. MiXCR, run by TCRdb on the 5' RACE reads, gives a single entry per CDR3 protein. This sample has more than 300,000 distinct CDR3 sequences, with under 14% found just once. Sequencing input: blood, either unsorted or a sorted T cell fraction (not recorded which). The receptors derive from a female donor with ankylosing spondylitis or in good health (not recorded which).

This clonotype was recorded many times. This chain connects TRBV5-1 to TRBJ2-2, with D hard to call. Germline loops: CDR1 SGHRS, CDR2 YFSETQ. This CDR3 is built from 16 residues. V was cut by 0 bases and J by 3 bases, with 12 bases left in between. The CDR3 DNA is TGCGCCAGCAGCTTGGTGGCAGGAGACTACACCGGGGAGCTGTTTTTT. It is translated as CASSLVAGDYTGELFF. Variable domain in full (rest from reference TRBV5-1 and TRBJ2-2): KAGVTQTPRYLIKTRGQQVTLSCSPISGHRSVSWYQQTPGQGLQFLFEYFSETQRNKGNFPGRFSGRQFSNSRSEMNVSTLELGDSALYLCASSLVAGDYTGELFFGEGSRLTVL.

This clonotype was detected many times. V usage is TRBV15 and J usage is TRBJ1-2, with TRBD1 as a possible D gene (6 bases). Germline CDR1 reads LNHNV; CDR2 reads YYDKDF (reference sequence). V lost 5 bases and J 2 bases, leaving 9 bases between the germline ends. This CDR3 region has 13 residues. The CDR3 sequence: CATSPDRNYGYTF. The CDR3 DNA is TGTGCCACCAGCCCGGACAGAAACTATGGCTACACCTTC.

The table lists this clonotype with many counts. The chain has TRBV19 and TRBJ2-7, with D possibly TRBD2 on 5 matching bases. Germline CDR1 reads LNHDA; CDR2 reads SQIVND (reference sequence). With 3 bases removed from V and 4 bases from J, the gap between germline ends came to 16 bases. This CDR3 comprises 15 residues. The CDR3 region has the DNA TGTGCCAGTAGTATGGATGGGGTGCGGGCTTACGAGCAGTACTTC. Protein sequence: CASSMDGVRAYEQYF.

This clonotype appeared many times. CDR3 sequence reads: CASSLGAQADGYGYTF. DNA of the CDR3: TGCGCCAGCAGCTTGGGGGCACAGGCAGACGGCTATGGCTACACCTTC. J is TRBJ1-2 and V is TRBV5-1; TRBD1 might be the D (5 bases). V lost 0 bases and J lost 4, with 16 bases in between. Germline V gene data show CDR1 as SGHRS and CDR2 as YFSETQ. The CDR3 loop spans 16 amino acids. Using reference TRBV5-1 and TRBJ1-2 for the parts outside the CDR3, the full variable domain is KAGVTQTPRYLIKTRGQQVTLSCSPISGHRSVSWYQQTPGQGLQFLFEYFSETQRNKGNFPGRFSGRQFSNSRSEMNVSTLELGDSALYLCASSLGAQADGYGYTFGSGTRLTVV.

This clonotype has just a few counts. V gene TRBV11-2 combines with J gene TRBJ2-3, with TRBD2 as a possible D gene (5 bases). The CDR3 covers 14 residues. Germline V gene data show CDR1 as SGHAT and CDR2 as FQNNGV. Trimming stripped 0 bases from V and 6 bases from J, with 10 bases between. The CDR3 spells CASSLDRGRDTQYF. The CDR3 bases are TGTGCCAGCAGCTTAGACCGGGGTCGGGATACGCAGTATTTT.

This clonotype was observed at least ten times. V is TRBV10-3 and J is TRBJ2-2, with 13 bases aligning to TRBD2. The V and J ends lost 10 bases and 0 bases, in that order; junction bases with no gene match: 5. Per the germline V gene, CDR1 is ENHRY and CDR2 is SYGVKD. The CDR3 covers 16 residues. The CDR3 DNA reads as TGTGCCAGCCGGACTAGCGGGGGCCCGAACACCGGGGAGCTGTTTTTT. Its translation: CASRTSGGPNTGELFF.

The sample holds many counts of this clonotype. The chain recombines TRBV20-1 with TRBJ1-5; D call uncertain. This CDR3 has 14 residues. V lost 5 bases and J 2 bases, leaving 13 bases between the germline ends. CDR1 and CDR2 from the germline V gene are DFQATT and SNEGSKA (reference sequence). The DNA for the CDR3 is TGCAGTGCTGTGCTGGTCGCGGGCAATCAGCCCCAGCATTTT. The encoded protein is CSAVLVAGNQPQHF.

This clonotype was seen repeatedly, ten times or more. This chain uses TRBV7-9 with TRBJ1-2; D perhaps matches TRBD1 (5 bases). The CDR3 length is 16 residues. Germline V gene sequence: CDR1 SEHNR, CDR2 FQNEAQ (reference sequence). The V end was cut by 5 bases, the J end by 4 bases, with 20 bases between. The CDR3, as DNA: TGTGCCAGCAGCCTAACTCTGGGGGAATTTGGCTATGGCTACACCTTC. It translates to CASSLTLGEFGYGYTF.

This clonotype was counted many times. The V call is TRBV6-1, the J call TRBJ2-5; TRBD2 matches at 10 bases. The CDR3 is made up of 16 amino acids. Losses at the gene ends were 6 bases for V and 4 bases for J; bases not matched to a gene: 11. CDR1 MNHNS and CDR2 SASEGT come from the germline V gene. This CDR3 reads CASSGRSGGARETQYF. The CDR3 region has the DNA TGTGCCAGCAGCGGCCGGAGCGGGGGGGCTAGAGAGACCCAGTACTTC.

The table lists this clonotype with a few counts. This sequence joins TRBV18 and TRBJ1-2; 9 bases match TRBD1. Trimming took 0 bases from V and 6 from J; bases not matched to a gene: 8. Germline CDR1 reads KGHSH; CDR2 reads LQKENI. This CDR3 contains 16 residues. The CDR3 DNA reads as TGTGCCAGCTCACCACCCAGCCTGGGACAGGGAAATGGCTACACCTTC. Translating gives CASSPPSLGQGNGYTF.

The sample holds many counts of this clonotype. CDR3 loop: CASSAVNYGYTF. The CDR3 bases are TGCGCCAGCAGCGCCGTCAACTATGGCTACACCTTC. The chain employs TRBV5-1 and TRBJ1-2; D is unresolved. This CDR3 spans 12 amino acids. Germline CDR1 SGHRS, CDR2 YFSETQ. Trimming cost V 4 bases and J 2 bases, with 6 bases left between them.